The 30 T cell receptor beta chains below were found in one sample sequenced in a study of T cell changes during pregnancy in multiple sclerosis (dated by TCRdb to about 2019). Libraries were made using the immunoSEQ multiplex PCR assay. Imported from immuneACCESS, the table was reduced by TCRdb to in-frame sequences with V and J called. These copies leave out some clones; in studies compared against another copy, an unresolved V gene accounts for under half, and the cause of the remainder is not known. In all, the sample holds 70,000 to 95,000 clones, and approximately 92% of those were seen once. The ten largest clones represent around 4% of the sample. The sequenced sample was peripheral blood, obtained in the first trimester of pregnancy. These receptors were obtained from a female donor with multiple sclerosis, enrolled in a pregnancy study.

The chain uses TRBV9 and TRBJ2-3, with D uncertain. Germline values: CDR1 SGDLS, CDR2 YYNGEE. V was shortened by 0 bases and J by 5 bases, with 4 bases between the two germline ends. This CDR3 comprises 12 residues. CDR3 sequence reads: CASSVGQDTQYF. The CDR3 DNA sequence: TGTGCCAGCAGCGTAGGTCAAGATACGCAGTATTTT.

The chain uses TRBV25-1 and TRBJ2-1, with 12 bases lining up with TRBD2. The trim removed 6 bases at V and 7 bases at J, leaving 1 base unmatched. CDR1 is MGHDK, CDR2 SYGVNS, per germline. This CDR3 region has 13 residues. The CDR3: CASRTSGGNEQFF. CDR3 nucleotides: TGTGCCAGCAGGACTAGCGGGGGAAATGAGCAGTTCTTC. Supplemented by reference TRBV25-1 and TRBJ2-1, the full variable domain reads EADIYQTPRYLVIGTGKKITLECSQTMGHDKMYWYQQDPGMELHLIHYSYGVNSTEKGDLSSESTVSRIRTEHFPLTLESARPSHTSQYLCASRTSGGNEQFFGPGTRLTVL.

The chain uses TRBV15 and TRBJ2-7; D perhaps matches TRBD2 (6 bases). Deletions cut 6 bases from V and 0 bases from J, with 9 bases between. CDR3 length: 13 amino acids. Germline loops: CDR1 LNHNV, CDR2 YYDKDF (reference sequence). CDR3 nucleotide sequence: TGTGCCACCAGGGCGGGGAGCTCCTACGAGCAGTACTTC. This sequence encodes CATRAGSSYEQYF. Based on the CDR3 plus reference TRBV15 and TRBJ2-7, the full variable domain is DAMVIQNPRYQVTQFGKPVTLSCSQTLNHNVMYWYQQKSSQAPKLLFHYYDKDFNNEADTPDNFQSRRPNTSFCFLDIRSPGLGDTAMYLCATRAGSSYEQYFGPGTRLTVT.

The V gene is TRBV30, the J gene TRBJ1-2, with 8 positions matching TRBD1. J gave up 8 bases and V 4 bases, and 6 bases lay outside the gene matches. The CDR3 extends over 12 amino acids. Germline loops: CDR1 GTSNPN, CDR2 SVGIG (reference sequence). In DNA form, the CDR3 reads TGTGCCTGGAATCAGGGGGCAGGGGGCTACACCTTC. Translated: CAWNQGAGGYTF.

The rearrangement links TRBV5-1 to TRBJ2-1, with TRBD1 matching over 8 bases. Germline CDR1 and CDR2: SGHRS and YFSETQ. The CDR3 extends over 14 amino acids. The J segment lost 3 bases and the V segment lost 7 bases, leaving 6 bases of the junction unmatched. The CDR3 nucleotides are TGCGCCAGCGTAGGGACAGGACTCTACAATGAGCAGTTCTTC. Encoded protein: CASVGTGLYNEQFF. Based on the CDR3 plus reference TRBV5-1 and TRBJ2-1, the full variable domain is KAGVTQTPRYLIKTRGQQVTLSCSPISGHRSVSWYQQTPGQGLQFLFEYFSETQRNKGNFPGRFSGRQFSNSRSEMNVSTLELGDSALYLCASVGTGLYNEQFFGPGTRLTVL.

The CDR3 nucleotides read TGTGCCAGCAGCTTAGCGCGGGGCCCACGGGACACTGAAGCTTTCTTT. Protein sequence: CASSLARGPRDTEAFF. The V and J genes are TRBV7-8 and TRBJ1-1; D perhaps matches TRBD1 (5 bases). V was pared by 0 bases and J by 3 bases, with 14 bases between. This CDR3 contains 16 residues. Looked up from germline, CDR1 is SGHVS and CDR2 is FQNEAQ.

J is TRBJ2-5 and V is TRBV9; D is perhaps TRBD1 (6 bases). The CDR3 loop spans 16 amino acids. Germline loops: CDR1 SGDLS, CDR2 YYNGEE. V shed 0 bases and J shed 1 base, with 13 bases lying between them. The chain's CDR3 is CASSVAGPGAQETQYF. The CDR3 bases are TGTGCCAGCAGCGTAGCAGGTCCAGGGGCCCAAGAGACCCAGTACTTC.

The chain recombines TRBV6-1 with TRBJ2-3, with 11 bases fitting TRBD2. Trimming removed 11 bases from V and 7 bases from J; junction bases left unmatched: 11. Germline values: CDR1 MNHNS, CDR2 SASEGT. CDR3 length: 14 residues. CDR3 nucleotide sequence: TGTGCCGTGAACATAGCGGGGGGGCCGAATACGCAGTATTTT. The encoded protein is CAVNIAGGPNTQYF.

The chain joins TRBV7-9 to TRBJ2-7; TRBD1 matches at 8 bases. The V gene's germline CDR1 is SEHNR and CDR2 FQNEAQ (reference sequence). The length of the CDR3 is 16 residues. The J segment lost 0 bases and the V segment lost 1 base, leaving 5 bases of the junction unmatched. Here the CDR3 reads CASSLVRDRSSYEQYF. DNA of the CDR3: TGTGCCAGCAGCTTAGTCCGGGACAGGAGCTCCTACGAGCAGTACTTC.

The chain links TRBV7-2 to TRBJ2-3; 10 bases are shared with TRBD2. Per the germline V gene, CDR1 is SGHTA and CDR2 is FQGNSA. CDR3 length: 16 residues. Trimming cost V 5 bases and J 5 bases; bases outside gene matches: 10. Written as DNA, the CDR3 is TGTGCCAGCAGCCAAACACTAGCGGGGCAGAGAGATACGCAGTATTTT. This translates into CASSQTLAGQRDTQYF.

The CDR3 nucleotides read TGTGCCAGCAGACAGGGGGCTAGGGAAAAACTGTTTTTT. Protein product: CASRQGAREKLFF. V is TRBV6-1 and J is TRBJ1-4; 9 bases align to TRBD1. CDR3 length: 13 residues. V gave up 6 bases and J gave up 8 bases; unmatched junction bases: 4. CDR1 and CDR2 (germline): MNHNS, SASEGT.

This clone appeared once. The V gene is TRBV5-5, the J gene TRBJ1-1; D is ambiguous. V shed 7 bases and J shed 1 base, with 14 bases lying between them. This CDR3 contains 14 residues. Germline values: CDR1 SGHKS, CDR2 YYEKEE (reference sequence). This chain's CDR3 is CASLLGSWNTEAFF. The CDR3 nucleotides read TGTGCCAGCCTCTTGGGCAGTTGGAACACTGAAGCTTTCTTT.

This chain uses TRBV7-8 with TRBJ1-1; no reliable D call. V lost 1 base and J 1 base, leaving 7 bases between the germline ends. Germline lookup yields CDR1 SGHVS and CDR2 FQNEAQ. The CDR3 has 14 amino acids. CDR3 sequence (DNA): TGTGCCAGCAGCTTAGGTCGGTCGAACACTGAAGCTTTCTTT. It encodes CASSLGRSNTEAFF.

The chain combines TRBV9 with TRBJ2-2; TRBD1 is a possible D gene (5 bases). CDR1 and CDR2 (germline): SGDLS, YYNGEE. Deletions cut 1 base from V and 7 bases from J, with 11 bases between. The CDR3 runs to 14 residues. CDR3 loop: CASSVRQGGGELFF. The CDR3 bases are TGTGCCAGCAGCGTACGGCAGGGCGGCGGGGAGCTGTTTTTT.

J is TRBJ1-2 and V is TRBV6-4; D is ambiguous. V gave up 3 bases and J gave up 0 bases, with 14 bases separating them. The CDR3 extends over 16 amino acids. Germline V CDR1 and CDR2: MRHNA, SNTAGT. The chain's CDR3 is CASSERIWGANYGYTF. Written as DNA, the CDR3 is TGTGCCAGCAGTGAACGCATTTGGGGAGCTAACTATGGCTACACCTTC.

The chain uses TRBV10-1 and TRBJ1-2; TRBD1 matches 9 bases. CDR1 is WNHNN and CDR2 is SYGVQD in the germline V gene (reference sequence). The junction had 3 bases not matched to a gene; V was cut back by 7 bases and J by 3 bases. CDR3 length equals 13 residues. The CDR3 sequence: CASMDRGDYGYTF. As DNA, the CDR3 is TGCGCCAGCATGGACAGGGGAGACTATGGCTACACCTTC.

V is TRBV5-1 and J is TRBJ1-1, with 9 bases matching TRBD1. V lost 4 bases to trimming and J lost 5 bases; unmatched junction nucleotides: 12. There are 16 residues in the CDR3. CDR1 SGHRS and CDR2 YFSETQ come from the germline V gene. This CDR3 reads CASSRGTGTGRTEAFF. The DNA for the CDR3 is TGCGCCAGCAGCCGAGGAACCGGGACAGGGAGGACTGAAGCTTTCTTT.

The rearrangement links TRBV7-6 to TRBJ1-5; possible D gene TRBD1, 6 bases. Trimming stripped 1 base from V and 2 bases from J, with 9 bases between. Germline loops: CDR1 SGHVS, CDR2 FNYEAQ. The CDR3 extends over 15 amino acids. DNA of the CDR3: TGTGCCAGCAGCTTAGGGGCAGGGGGCAATCAGCCCCAGCATTTT. It translates to CASSLGAGGNQPQHF.

The chain uses TRBV5-6 and TRBJ2-2; no firm D call. CDR1 SGHDT and CDR2 YYEEEE come from the germline V gene. The CDR3 runs to 14 residues. V was cut by 1 base and J by 4 bases, with 8 bases left in between. CDR3 bases: TGTGCCAGCAGCTTGTCTGTCGGCACCGGGGAGCTGTTTTTT. Translating gives CASSLSVGTGELFF.

The chain recombines TRBV5-1 with TRBJ2-2, with D possibly being TRBD2 (5 bases). The length of the CDR3 is 14 residues. Between the trimmed V and J ends, which lost 4 bases and 8 bases, there was a span of 15 bases. CDR1 is SGHRS and CDR2 is YFSETQ in the germline V gene. The CDR3 protein is CASSPGQTGGELFF. The CDR3 bases are TGCGCCAGCAGCCCCGGCCAGACGGGGGGGGAGCTGTTTTTT.

The chain recombines TRBV30 with TRBJ2-3, with D unresolved. Germline lookup yields CDR1 GTSNPN and CDR2 SVGIG (reference sequence). V lost 0 bases, J lost 6 bases, and 10 bases lay in between. The CDR3 length is 13 residues. CDR3 residues: CAWSVVLRDTQYF. CDR3 coding DNA: TGTGCCTGGAGTGTAGTCCTGCGGGATACGCAGTATTTT.

V usage is TRBV5-4 and J usage is TRBJ2-1; 7 bases fit TRBD2. Germline V gene sequence: CDR1 SGHNT, CDR2 YYREEE (reference sequence). The CDR3 totals 13 residues. J was trimmed by 8 bases and V by 0 bases; bases with no gene match: 2. In DNA form, the CDR3 reads TGTGCCAGCAGCTTGGTTCTAGCGGATGAGCAGTTCTTC. It yields the protein CASSLVLADEQFF.

The V and J genes are TRBV6-1 and TRBJ2-5; 10 nucleotides match TRBD2. Germline V gene sequence: CDR1 MNHNS, CDR2 SASEGT. Trimming took 6 bases from V and 5 from J; bases not matched to a gene: 6. CDR3 length: 14 amino acids. CDR3 residues: CASSSGGARETQYF. CDR3 bases: TGTGCCAGCAGCAGCGGGGGGGCCAGGGAGACCCAGTACTTC.

This clone has a single count. CDR3 in amino acids: CASSPEVRNTEAFF. As DNA, the CDR3 is TGTGCCAGCTCCCCCGAGGTCAGGAACACTGAAGCTTTCTTT. This chain uses TRBV18 with TRBJ1-1; D is uncertain. Per germline, CDR1 KGHSH and CDR2 LQKENI. Trimming shortened V by 6 bases and J by 1 base, and 12 bases separated the two germline ends. CDR3 length: 14 residues.

The genes are TRBV11-2 and TRBJ2-7; the D gene is possibly TRBD1 (6 bases). V was clipped by 5 bases and J by 3 bases, with 20 bases between them. Germline CDR1 reads SGHAT; CDR2 reads FQNNGV. This CDR3 comprises 16 residues. The CDR3: CASSAHTSGQSYEQYF. The CDR3 bases are TGTGCCAGCAGCGCTCATACTTCGGGACAAAGCTACGAGCAGTACTTC.

The chain is built from TRBV6-4 and TRBJ2-3, with TRBD1 matching 7 bases. Germline CDR1 reads MRHNA; CDR2 reads SNTAGT. V was clipped by 4 bases and J by 4 bases; unmatched bases: 8. The CDR3 runs to 15 residues. Here the CDR3 DNA reads TGTGCCAGCAGTGCCGTCGACAGGGTGCCAGATACGCAGTATTTT. Translating gives CASSAVDRVPDTQYF.

The table lists this clone with a count of one. V gene TRBV19 combines with J gene TRBJ2-2, with 7 bases fitting TRBD2. There are 14 residues in the CDR3. Trimming removed 3 bases from V and 6 bases from J; junction bases left unmatched: 4. The germline V gene has CDR1 LNHDA and CDR2 SQIVND (reference sequence). DNA of the CDR3: TGTGCCAGTAGTATCCCGGGGGGAGCCGGGGAGCTGTTTTTT. Residues: CASSIPGGAGELFF.

This clone was seen once. The chain joins TRBV5-8 to TRBJ1-5, with 7 bases fitting TRBD1. The J segment lost 2 bases and the V segment lost 6 bases, leaving 11 bases of the junction unmatched. The CDR3 runs to 16 residues. Germline CDR1 reads SGHTS; CDR2 reads YDEGEE. In DNA, the CDR3 is TGTGCCAGCACTCGGCGAGGGGGCTGGGGCAATCAGCCCCAGCATTTT. Protein product: CASTRRGGWGNQPQHF.

The rearrangement joins TRBV5-1 to TRBJ2-5, with 7 nucleotides matching TRBD2. Trimming removed 4 bases from V and 1 base from J; junction bases left unmatched: 4. Germline CDR1 reads SGHRS; CDR2 reads YFSETQ. The CDR3 has 14 amino acids. CDR3 amino acids: CASSGGTTQETQYF. DNA of the CDR3: TGCGCCAGCAGCGGCGGGACTACCCAAGAGACCCAGTACTTC. The complete variable domain, with remaining parts taken from reference TRBV5-1 and TRBJ2-5, reads KAGVTQTPRYLIKTRGQQVTLSCSPISGHRSVSWYQQTPGQGLQFLFEYFSETQRNKGNFPGRFSGRQFSNSRSEMNVSTLELGDSALYLCASSGGTTQETQYFGPGTRLLVL.

This clone was seen more than once but under ten times. The chain carries TRBV18 and TRBJ1-1; D is possibly TRBD1 (5 bases). This CDR3 region has 13 residues. In germline, CDR1 is KGHSH, CDR2 LQKENI. Trimming took off 3 bases at V and 1 base at J, with 6 bases between the two ends. CDR3 sequence reads: CASSPQGNTEAFF. The CDR3 DNA follows: TGTGCCAGCTCACCTCAGGGGAACACTGAAGCTTTCTTT.